The 8 T cell receptor beta chains reported below all come from one sample, sequenced in a study of blood T cell repertoires in COVID-19 (dated by TCRdb to the early 2020s). Library preparation employed the immunoSEQ multiplex PCR assay. What TCRdb holds here is the immuneACCESS table cut down to in-frame rearrangements. Part of the clones is not present; checked against another copy, under half of the missing clones reflect an unresolved V gene, and the others are unexplained. This sample holds around 100,000 clones; approximately 84% were observed only once. In total, the top ten clones hold 1.5% to 1.8% of the sample. Sequencing was carried out using peripheral blood. These receptors were taken from a man over 45 with acute or convalescent COVID-19.

This clone was picked up one time. This chain connects TRBV9 to TRBJ2-7; TRBD1 aligns across 7 bases. With 2 bases clipped from V and 0 bases from J, the junction kept 20 bases outside the gene matches. Germline CDR1 and CDR2: SGDLS and YYNGEE. This CDR3 is 20 amino acids long. As DNA, the CDR3 is TGTGCCAGCAGCGTTGACCTCGAATCTGAGTGGGACAGTGGCTCCTACGAGCAGTACTTC. It encodes CASSVDLESEWDSGSYEQYF.

The chain carries TRBV7-3 and TRBJ2-5; tentative D call: TRBD1 (6 bases). The CDR3 is made up of 14 amino acids. The germline V gene encodes CDR1 SGHTA and CDR2 FQGTGA. Trimming shortened V by 4 bases and J by 2 bases, and 11 bases separated the two germline ends. The CDR3 region has the DNA TGTGCCAGCAGCTCGACAGGCCTTCAAGAGACCCAGTACTTC. This codes for CASSSTGLQETQYF. Looking up the rest from reference TRBV7-3 and TRBJ2-5 gives the full variable domain: GAGVSQTPSNKVTEKGKYVELRCDPISGHTALYWYRQSLGQGPEFLIYFQGTGAADDSGLPNDRFFAVRPEGSVSTLKIQRTERGDSAVYLCASSSTGLQETQYFGPGTRLLVL.

The chain employs TRBV2 and TRBJ1-2; D may be TRBD1 (5 bases). This CDR3 has 12 residues. The germline V gene has CDR1 SNHLY and CDR2 FYNNEI. Trimming left V 4 bases short and J 7 bases short, with 10 bases between. The CDR3 sequence is CASSVMGGGYTF. The CDR3 bases are TGTGCCAGCAGTGTTATGGGGGGTGGCTACACCTTC. Full variable domain (outside the CDR3, taken from reference TRBV2 and TRBJ1-2): EPEVTQTPSHQVTQMGQEVILRCVPISNHLYFYWYRQILGQKVEFLVSFYNNEISEKSEIFDDQFSVERPDGSNFTLKIRSTKLEDSAMYFCASSVMGGGYTFGSGTRLTVV.

This clone was detected a few times. The rearrangement uses TRBV6-5 and TRBJ1-2; D gene ambiguous. V was trimmed by 4 bases and J by 2 bases, leaving 14 bases between them. There are 15 residues in the CDR3. CDR1 and CDR2 (germline): MNHEY, SVGAGI. This CDR3 is CASSFLRLSNYGYTF. For the CDR3, the DNA is TGTGCCAGCAGTTTTCTGAGACTGAGCAACTATGGCTACACCTTC.

The CDR3 here is CASSSGTGDEGYTF. Here the CDR3 DNA reads TGCGCCAGCAGCTCCGGGACAGGGGATGAAGGCTACACCTTC. The chain is built from TRBV5-1 and TRBJ1-2, with 10 positions matching TRBD1. Germline V gene lookup returns CDR1 SGHRS and CDR2 YFSETQ. The CDR3 runs 14 residues. J gave up 8 bases and V 3 bases, and 7 bases lay outside the gene matches. Together with reference TRBV5-1 and TRBJ1-2, the CDR3 gives the full variable domain: KAGVTQTPRYLIKTRGQQVTLSCSPISGHRSVSWYQQTPGQGLQFLFEYFSETQRNKGNFPGRFSGRQFSNSRSEMNVSTLELGDSALYLCASSSGTGDEGYTFGSGTRLTVV.

This chain connects TRBV10-2 to TRBJ2-2, with D perhaps TRBD2 (5 bases). Germline CDR1 WSHSY, CDR2 SAAADI. The CDR3 loop spans 16 amino acids. The V gene lost 3 bases and the J gene lost 0 bases, with 11 bases spanning the gap. The CDR3 is CASSESSGTNTGELFF. The CDR3, as DNA: TGCGCCAGCAGTGAATCCTCCGGGACGAACACCGGGGAGCTGTTTTTT.

This chain links TRBV7-6 with TRBJ1-6; perhaps TRBD1 as D (5 bases). Trimming took off 4 bases at V and 4 bases at J, with 14 bases between the two ends. The germline CDR1 and CDR2 sequences are SGHVS and FNYEAQ. The CDR3 is made up of 16 amino acids. CDR3 residues: CASSSGETEYNSPLHF. CDR3 sequence (DNA): TGTGCCAGCAGCTCAGGAGAGACAGAATATAATTCACCCCTCCACTTT. Together with reference TRBV7-6 and TRBJ1-6, the CDR3 gives the full variable domain: GAGVSQSPRYKVTKRGQDVALRCDPISGHVSLYWYRQALGQGPEFLTYFNYEAQQDKSGLPNDRFSAERPEGSISTLTIQRTEQRDSAMYRCASSSGETEYNSPLHFGNGTRLTVT.

This chain links TRBV27 with TRBJ1-2; TRBD1 is a possible D gene (5 bases). V shed 0 bases and J shed 0 bases, with 14 bases lying between them. Germline CDR1 reads MNHEY; CDR2 reads SMNVEV (reference sequence). This CDR3 has 17 residues. The CDR3 loop is CASSLSSAGGSNYGYTF. The CDR3 bases are TGTGCCAGCAGTTTATCCAGTGCCGGGGGTTCTAACTATGGCTACACCTTC.